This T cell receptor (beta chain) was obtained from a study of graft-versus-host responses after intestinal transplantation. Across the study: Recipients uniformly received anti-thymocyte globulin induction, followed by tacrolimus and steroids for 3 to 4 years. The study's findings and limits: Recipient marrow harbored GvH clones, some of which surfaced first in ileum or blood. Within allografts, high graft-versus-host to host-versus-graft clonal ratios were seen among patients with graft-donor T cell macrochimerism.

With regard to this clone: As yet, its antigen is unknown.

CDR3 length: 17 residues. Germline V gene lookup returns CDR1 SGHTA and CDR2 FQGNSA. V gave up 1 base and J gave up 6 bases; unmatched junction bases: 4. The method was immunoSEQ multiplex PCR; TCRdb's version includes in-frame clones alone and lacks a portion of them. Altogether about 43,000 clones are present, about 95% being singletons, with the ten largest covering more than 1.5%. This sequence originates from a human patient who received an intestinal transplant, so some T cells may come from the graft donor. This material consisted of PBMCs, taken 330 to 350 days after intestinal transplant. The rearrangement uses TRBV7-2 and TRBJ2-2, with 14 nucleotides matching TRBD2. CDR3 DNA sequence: TGTGCCAGCAGCTTAGTATCGGGACTAGCGGGAGCCGGGGAGCTGTTTTTT. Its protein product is CASSLVSGLAGAGELFF.